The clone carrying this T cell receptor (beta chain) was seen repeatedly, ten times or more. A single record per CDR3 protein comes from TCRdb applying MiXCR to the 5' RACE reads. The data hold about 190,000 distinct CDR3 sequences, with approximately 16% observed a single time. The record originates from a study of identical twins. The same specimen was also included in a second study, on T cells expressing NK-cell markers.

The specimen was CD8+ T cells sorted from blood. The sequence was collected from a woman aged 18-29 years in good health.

The CDR3 nucleotides are TGTGCCAGCAGCAAAGAACCGGCAGGGTGTGGGTACGAGCAGTACTTC. Its translation is CASSKEPAGCGYEQYF. The rearrangement links TRBV21-1 to TRBJ2-7; the table's D call, TRBD2, has no DNA check behind it. TRBV21-1 is reported as a pseudogene. The CDR3 sequence is 16 residues long.